This T cell receptor beta chain was documented in a study of cytomegalovirus exposure and HLA in healthy donors. The CDR3 loop spans 14 amino acids. Germline V gene lookup returns CDR1 MDHEN and CDR2 SYDVKM. V lost 10 bases and J lost 0; bases outside the gene matches: 8. Primers: 60 Vbeta forward and 13 Jbeta reverse. The assay was immunoSEQ multiplex PCR, and TCRdb's table has in-frame clones only and misses some. In the table there are over 100,000 clones, around 78% of which are singletons. Turning to this clone: Its antigen is unidentified.

Study-wide results and limits: Later analysis showed most CMV-associated TCR beta chains appearing HLA-restricted. In an earlier analysis, most TCR beta V segments were productive about 87% or about 30% of the time. More clonal expansion characterized HLA-associated TCR beta chains than equally common others in a later analysis.

Sequencing was done on a sample of PBMCs. This sequence originates from a female donor in good health and CMV-seropositive. The chain links TRBV28 to TRBJ1-1; 7 positions match TRBD1. Here the CDR3 DNA reads TGTGCCACCTCACCAGGACAGGTGAACACTGAAGCTTTCTTT. Translating it yields CATSPGQVNTEAFF.